This is a list of T cell receptor beta chains from one sample in a study of STAT5B mutations in CD4+ large granular lymphocyte leukemia. Sequencing was performed with immunoSEQ multiplex PCR; in TCRdb, only in-frame clones are kept and a portion is missing. Of tens of thousands of clones in the sample, around 67% were seen once. Input material: CD4+ T cells from blood buffy coats. The receptors stem from a human donor in good health. Both conserved end residues are part of each CDR3. D genes are given only for firm matches. Size tells how often a clone was seen (once, few, many) or the class of an expanded clone, and some rows leave it out.

j_call	v_call	clone_size	d_call	cdr3_nt	cdr3_aa
TRBJ2-5	TRBV5-1	NA	NA	TGCGCCAGCAGGCCGAGGGGGGGGGCCCCCCAAGAGACCCAGTACTTC	CASRPRGGAPQETQYF
TRBJ2-3	TRBV7-2	NA	NA	TGTGCCAGCAGCTTAGTGTGGTCTAGCGAAGATACGCAGTATTTT	CASSLVWSSEDTQYF
TRBJ1-1	TRBV5-1	NA	TRBD1	TGCGCCAGCCGCCGCGGGGGACAGGGAAACACTGAAGCTTTCTTT	CASRRGGQGNTEAFF
TRBJ2-7	TRBV19	NA	TRBD1	TGTGCCAGTAAAGGGACAGGGGTCACCGAGCAGTACTTC	CASKGTGVTEQYF
TRBJ1-4	TRBV19	NA	TRBD1	TGTGCCAGTCGGGACAGGGGGCGCGGTGAAAAACTGTTTTTT	CASRDRGRGEKLFF
TRBJ1-1	TRBV4-3	few	NA	TGCGCCAGCAGCCAGAACAGGGTGGGTGAAGCTTTCTTT	CASSQNRVGEAFF
TRBJ1-2	TRBV4-2	few	NA	TGTGCCAGCAGCCAAGTGAGGGGGGGACGGGAAGGGGGCTATGGCTACACCTTC	CASSQVRGGREGGYGYTF
TRBJ1-5	TRBV7-2	NA	NA	TGTGCCAGCAGCTTAGTGATGGGGAATCAGCCCCAGCATTTT	CASSLVMGNQPQHF
TRBJ1-2	TRBV7-2	NA	NA	TGTGCCAGCAGCTTAGCCCCAGCGACAGCTAACTATGGCTACACCTTC	CASSLAPATANYGYTF
TRBJ1-2	TRBV19	NA	TRBD1	TGTGCCAGTAGTCCGTGGACAGGGGGTTACCCTTATGGCTACACCTTC	CASSPWTGGYPYGYTF
TRBJ2-7	TRBV7-2	NA	NA	TGTGCCAGCAGCTTAAGGGCGGGGGCTACCTACGAGCAGTACTTC	CASSLRAGATYEQYF
TRBJ2-2	TRBV6-5	few	NA	TGTGCCAGCGGAATACCTTCGGGACAGGAGCTGTTTTTT	CASGIPSGQELFF
TRBJ1-5	TRBV12-5	NA	NA	TGTGCTAGTGGTTTGTTCCGGCAGATCAATCAGCCCCAGCATTTT	CASGLFRQINQPQHF
TRBJ1-1	TRBV9	NA	TRBD1	TGTGCCAGCAGCAGGACAGGGAGGGGCACTGAAGCTTTCTTT	CASSRTGRGTEAFF
TRBJ2-3	TRBV5-1	NA	NA	TGCGCCAGCAGCCTTGGTGGGGGGGCGGCAGATACGCAGTATTTT	CASSLGGGAADTQYF
TRBJ2-2	TRBV9	once	NA	TGTGCCAGCAGCGTAGTAGCCGGGGAGCTGTTTTTT	CASSVVAGELFF
TRBJ1-4	TRBV30	NA	NA	TGTGCCTGGAGCGTGGTCCGGCAGGGGAGCGAAAAACTGTTTTTT	CAWSVVRQGSEKLFF
TRBJ2-3	TRBV7-2	few	TRBD2	TGTGCCAGCAGCTTAGCCCGGGGGGAGGCAGATACGCAGTATTTT	CASSLARGEADTQYF
TRBJ2-3	TRBV9	NA	TRBD1	TGTGCCAGCAGCCCGGGACAGGAGGCGGATACGCAGTATTTT	CASSPGQEADTQYF
TRBJ1-1	TRBV28	NA	NA	TGTGCCAGCACCGCGGCAGGGTGGGGCACTGAAGCTTTCTTT	CASTAAGWGTEAFF
TRBJ2-3	TRBV5-4	NA	TRBD1	TGTGCCAGCAGGCAGAGACAGGGGGCAACAGATACGCAGTATTTT	CASRQRQGATDTQYF
TRBJ1-2	TRBV5-1	NA	NA	TGCGCCAGCAGCCCCGGTATTGCTTTCTATGGCTACACCTTC	CASSPGIAFYGYTF
TRBJ2-7	TRBV7-9	NA	NA	TGTGCCAGCAGGGGGGGAGGAAACGAGCAGTACTTC	CASRGGGNEQYF
TRBJ2-7	TRBV7-2	few	TRBD1	TGTGCCAGCAGCTTATTGGGACAGGGGGCCTTCGAGCAGTACTTC	CASSLLGQGAFEQYF
TRBJ2-6	TRBV29-1	NA	NA	TGCAGCGCCGGGGTTCTGGGGGCCAACGTCCTGACTTTC	CSAGVLGANVLTF
TRBJ2-3	TRBV10-3	NA	TRBD2	TGTGCCATCAGTGTACTAGCGGGGGGTGGTTCAGATACGCAGTATTTT	CAISVLAGGGSDTQYF
TRBJ1-1	TRBV18	few	NA	TGTGCCAGCTCACCAGGGAGAGCGAACACTGAAGCTTTCTTT	CASSPGRANTEAFF
TRBJ2-7	TRBV7-9	NA	NA	TGTGCCAGCAGCCAGGGGTCCGGGCCCCCCTACGAGCAGTACTTC	CASSQGSGPPYEQYF
TRBJ2-7	TRBV5-1	NA	NA	TGCGCCAGCAGCCTGGCGCAGACCTACGAGCAGTACTTC	CASSLAQTYEQYF
TRBJ2-3	TRBV5-8	NA	TRBD2	TGTGCCAGCAGCTCAGGACTAGCCAGCACAGATACGCAGTATTTT	CASSSGLASTDTQYF
TRBJ1-4	TRBV19	NA	NA	TGTGCCGGACGGAGTACGGGGCTAGCTAATGAAAAACTGTTTTTT	CAGRSTGLANEKLFF
TRBJ1-2	TRBV5-1	NA	TRBD1	TGCGCCACCGCCGTGGCAGGGGGCGACTATGGCTACACCTTC	CATAVAGGDYGYTF
TRBJ2-7	TRBV5-1	few	TRBD2	TGCGCCAGCAGTCGGGGGGGCAGGGACGAGCAGTACTTC	CASSRGGRDEQYF
TRBJ2-3	TRBV9	NA	TRBD2	TGTGCCAGCAGCTCCCTAGCGGCTAGCACAGATACGCAGTATTTT	CASSSLAASTDTQYF
TRBJ2-6	TRBV6-4	NA	NA	TGTGCCAGCAACCCTTCTGGGGCCAACGTCCTGACTTTC	CASNPSGANVLTF
TRBJ2-2	TRBV7-6	NA	TRBD2	TGTGCCAGCAGCTCCCCCCTAGCGGGGGGGAACACCGGGGAGCTGTTTTTT	CASSSPLAGGNTGELFF
TRBJ2-1	TRBV7-2	once	NA	TGTGCCAGCAGCGCAATAGCAGGTGAGCAGTTCTTC	CASSAIAGEQFF
TRBJ2-7	TRBV7-9	NA	TRBD1	TGTGCCAGCAGCGACAGGGGCCCCTACGAGCAGTACTTC	CASSDRGPYEQYF
TRBJ1-4	TRBV6-6	NA	NA	TGTGCCAGCAGTTGGGAGAGGTCTGAAAAACTGTTTTTT	CASSWERSEKLFF
TRBJ2-5	TRBV5-1	NA	TRBD1	TGCGCCAGCAGCATAGTGACAGGGAACCAAGAGACCCAGTACTTC	CASSIVTGNQETQYF
TRBJ1-3	TRBV6-6	NA	NA	TGTGCCAGCAGTCCCTCCGGGACTGAAGTTAACACCATATATTTT	CASSPSGTEVNTIYF
TRBJ2-1	TRBV5-6	NA	NA	TGTGCCAGCAGCTTGTTCGGGGGAGTCTCCTACAATGAGCAGTTCTTC	CASSLFGGVSYNEQFF
TRBJ2-5	TRBV7-6	few	NA	TGTGCCAGCACCCTATCAGGGGTGGTAGAGACCCAGTACTTC	CASTLSGVVETQYF